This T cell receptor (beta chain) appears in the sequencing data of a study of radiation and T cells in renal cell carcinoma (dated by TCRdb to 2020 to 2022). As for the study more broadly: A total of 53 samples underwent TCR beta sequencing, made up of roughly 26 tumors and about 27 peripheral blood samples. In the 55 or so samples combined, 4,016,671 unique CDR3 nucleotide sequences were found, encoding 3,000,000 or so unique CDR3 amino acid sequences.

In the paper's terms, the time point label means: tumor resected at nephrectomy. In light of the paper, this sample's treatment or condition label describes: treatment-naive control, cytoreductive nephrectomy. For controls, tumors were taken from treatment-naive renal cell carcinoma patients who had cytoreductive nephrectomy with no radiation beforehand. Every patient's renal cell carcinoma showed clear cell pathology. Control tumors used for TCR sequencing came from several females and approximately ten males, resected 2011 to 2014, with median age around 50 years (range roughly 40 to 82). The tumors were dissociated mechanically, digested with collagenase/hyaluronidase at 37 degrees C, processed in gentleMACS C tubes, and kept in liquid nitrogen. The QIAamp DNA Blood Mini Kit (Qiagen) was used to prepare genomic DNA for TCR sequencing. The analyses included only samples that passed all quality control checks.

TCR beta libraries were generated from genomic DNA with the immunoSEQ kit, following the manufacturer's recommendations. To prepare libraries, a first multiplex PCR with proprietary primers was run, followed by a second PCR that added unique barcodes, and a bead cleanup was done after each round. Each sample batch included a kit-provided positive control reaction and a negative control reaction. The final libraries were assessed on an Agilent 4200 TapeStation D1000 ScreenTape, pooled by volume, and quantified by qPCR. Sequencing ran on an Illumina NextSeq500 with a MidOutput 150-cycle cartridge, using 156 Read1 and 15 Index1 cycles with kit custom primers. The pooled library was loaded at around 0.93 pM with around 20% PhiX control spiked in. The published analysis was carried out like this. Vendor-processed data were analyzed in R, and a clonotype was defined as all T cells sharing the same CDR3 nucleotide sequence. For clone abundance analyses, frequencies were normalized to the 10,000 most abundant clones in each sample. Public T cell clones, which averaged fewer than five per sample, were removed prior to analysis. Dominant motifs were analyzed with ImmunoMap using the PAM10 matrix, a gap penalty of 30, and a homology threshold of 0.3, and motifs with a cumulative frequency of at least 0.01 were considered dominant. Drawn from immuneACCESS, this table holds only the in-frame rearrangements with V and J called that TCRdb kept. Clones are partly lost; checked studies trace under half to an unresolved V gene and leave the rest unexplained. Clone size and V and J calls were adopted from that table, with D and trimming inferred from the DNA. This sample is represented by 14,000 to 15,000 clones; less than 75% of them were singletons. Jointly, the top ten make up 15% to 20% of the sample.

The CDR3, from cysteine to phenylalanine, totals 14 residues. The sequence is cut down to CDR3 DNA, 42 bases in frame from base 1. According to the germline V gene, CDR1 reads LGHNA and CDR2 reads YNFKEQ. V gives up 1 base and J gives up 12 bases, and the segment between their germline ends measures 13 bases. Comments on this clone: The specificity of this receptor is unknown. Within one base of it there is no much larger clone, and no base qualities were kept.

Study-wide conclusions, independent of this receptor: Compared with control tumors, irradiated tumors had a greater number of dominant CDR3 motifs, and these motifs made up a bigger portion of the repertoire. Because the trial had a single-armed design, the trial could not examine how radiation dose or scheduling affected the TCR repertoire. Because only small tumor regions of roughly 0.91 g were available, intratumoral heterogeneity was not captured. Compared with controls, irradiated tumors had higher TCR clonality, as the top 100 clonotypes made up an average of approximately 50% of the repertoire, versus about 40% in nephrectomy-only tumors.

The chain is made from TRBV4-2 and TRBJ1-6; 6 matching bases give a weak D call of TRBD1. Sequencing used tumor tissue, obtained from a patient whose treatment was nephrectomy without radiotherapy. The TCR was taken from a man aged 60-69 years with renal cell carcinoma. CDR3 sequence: CASSQVSDSRPLHF. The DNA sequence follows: TGTGCCAGCAGCCAAGTTTCGGACAGCCGACCCCTCCACTTT.